This T cell receptor (beta chain) was obtained from a study of T cell responses to AZD1222 COVID-19 vaccine. TCRdb's copy holds only in-frame clones and misses some; the assay was immunoSEQ multiplex PCR. This sample yields about 92,000 clones, of which about nine tenths are seen a single time; 10% belongs to the top ten. This clone was seen just once. The length of the CDR3 is 13 residues. Germline CDR1 reads SGHNT; CDR2 reads YENEEA. Trimming took off 0 bases at V and 0 bases at J, with 3 bases between the two ends. Sequencing used peripheral blood, obtained on day 0 of AZD1222 vaccination. The chain uses TRBV11-3 and TRBJ2-7; no firm D call. The origin of this receptor is an adult in good health. CDR3 bases: TGTGCCAGCAGCTTAGACAGCTCCTACGAGCAGTACTTC. Translated, it gives CASSLDSSYEQYF.